The source of this T cell receptor (beta chain) is a study of T-cell memory formation after mild COVID-19. General study results and limits: Several responding clones turned up in pre-infection memory, indicating that cross-reactive memory may have taken part.

This clonotype was seen more than once but under ten times. What it binds is not known. TCRdb re-called the 5' RACE reads through MiXCR, storing one row per CDR3 protein. The sample yields 400,000 or so distinct CDR3 sequences, under 25% seen once. The source is an adult woman who had mild COVID-19 (a few samples of this study predate the infection). Cell type and time point are not known. The source material was PBMCs or a T cell subset sorted from them (not recorded which).

The CDR3 DNA sequence: TGTGCCAGCAGTTACTCAGGCAGGGGGGAATATGGCTACACCTTC. This codes for CASSYSGRGEYGYTF. The V and J genes are TRBV6-5 and TRBJ1-2; 7 nucleotides agree with TRBD1. CDR1 is MNHEY, CDR2 SVGAGI, per germline. CDR3 length: 15 residues. Trimming at V came to 0 bases and at J to 5 bases, leaving 6 bases not matched to a gene.